This is a list of T cell receptor beta chains from one sample in a study of early T cells in non-severe SARS-CoV-2 infection. TCRdb reprocessed the 5' RACE reads via MiXCR and lists one record per CDR3 protein. The sample lists approximately 71,000 distinct CDR3 sequences, 12% occurring once. Sequencing was performed on whole blood. Receptor source: an adult who was a healthcare worker with PCR-confirmed SARS-CoV-2 infection or an uninfected control (not recorded which). CDR3s include the opening cysteine and the closing phenylalanine or tryptophan. Each record gives: V gene, J gene, D gene, clone size, CDR3 DNA, CDR3 protein. The D gene is left open where the match is weak. Size values are once, few and many counts, or a class for expanded clones, and some rows have none.

>TRBV20-1|TRBJ1-5|NA|many
TGCAGTGCTAGAGCTCGTGATCAGCCCCAGCATTTT
CSARARDQPQHF
>TRBV28|TRBJ1-5|TRBD1|NA
TGTGCGACAGGGGTAGGCAATCAGCCCCAGCATTTT
CATGVGNQPQHF
>TRBV10-2|TRBJ2-1|TRBD2|NA
TGCGCCAGCACCGGACTAGCGGGGGCCGATGAGCAGTTCTTC
CASTGLAGADEQFF
>TRBV7-6|TRBJ2-5|TRBD1|many
TGTGCCAGCAGCCCGAGGGATCCGGACAGGGGGCGAGAGACCCAGTACTTC
CASSPRDPDRGRETQYF
>TRBV4-1|TRBJ1-3|NA|NA
TGCGCCAGCAGCCAAGCTCCAGGGAGCTCTGAAAACACCATATATTTT
CASSQAPGSSENTIYF
>TRBV11-2|TRBJ2-3|NA|NA
TGTGCCAGCAGTCGACTGGGCGTCGCGGTTATGGGCACAGATACGCAGTATTTT
CASSRLGVAVMGTDTQYF
>TRBV10-2|TRBJ2-6|NA|many
TGCGCCAGCAGCGACTTCTCCTCTGGGGCCAACGTCCTGACTTTC
CASSDFSSGANVLTF
>TRBV12-3/TRBV12-4|TRBJ1-3|NA|NA
TGTGCCAGCAGTTTCTCTGGAAACACCATATATTTT
CASSFSGNTIYF
>TRBV12-3/TRBV12-4|TRBJ2-5|TRBD2|many
TGTGCCAGCAGCGGAGCGGGAGTAAAGACCCAGTACTTC
CASSGAGVKTQYF
>TRBV2|TRBJ1-5|TRBD1|NA
TGTGCCAGCAGTGAACAGGGGGCGTATAATCAGCCCCAGCATTTT
CASSEQGAYNQPQHF
>TRBV7-2|TRBJ2-1|NA|many
NA
CASSPGTYFGNEQFF
>TRBV2|TRBJ2-3|TRBD2|NA
TGTGCCAGCTTTAGCGGGATCGATGGAGATACGCAGTATTTT
CASFSGIDGDTQYF
>TRBV20-1|TRBJ2-1|TRBD2|many
TGCAGTGCCCTTAAGGGGGGCGGGAGGCCCGAGCAGTTCTTC
CSALKGGGRPEQFF
>TRBV11-2|TRBJ2-1|TRBD1|NA
TGTGCCAGCAGCTCCGGTAGGGGACAGAAGACTGAAAATGAGCAGTTCTTC
CASSSGRGQKTENEQFF
>TRBV11-2|TRBJ2-1|NA|NA
TGTGCCAGCAGCTCACGGGATGTTAAGTACAATGAGCAGTTCTTC
CASSSRDVKYNEQFF
>TRBV2|TRBJ2-7|NA|few
TGTGCCAGCAGTCCCCGGGCCCTTAGCTCCTACGAGCAGTACTTC
CASSPRALSSYEQYF
>TRBV27|TRBJ2-3|TRBD2|NA
TGTGCCAGCAGGGGCTTAAGCGGGGGGACAGATACGCAGTATTTT
CASRGLSGGTDTQYF
>TRBV5-6|TRBJ2-5|TRBD1|NA
TGTGCCAGCAGCGAAGGGACAGTCAAAGAGACCCAGTACTTC
CASSEGTVKETQYF
>TRBV29-1|TRBJ2-4|NA|NA
TGCAGCGTTGAAGCCAGGCTAGCCAAAAACATTCAGTACTTC
CSVEARLAKNIQYF
>TRBV7-9|TRBJ2-7|NA|few
TGTGCCAGCGAGGAGGGGACCCGCTACGAGCAGTACTTC
CASEEGTRYEQYF
>TRBV15|TRBJ2-7|TRBD2|many
TGTGCCACCAGCAGAGTGAGCCTAGCGGGAGACGAGCAGTACTTC
CATSRVSLAGDEQYF
>TRBV6-2/TRBV6-3|TRBJ2-7|NA|few
TGTGCCAGCACTACGCTGATTGACAGTTCCTACGAGCAGTACTTC
CASTTLIDSSYEQYF
>TRBV20-1|TRBJ1-2|TRBD1|few
TGCAGTGCTCGAGACAGGGGGCTCGCTAACTATGGCTACACCTTC
CSARDRGLANYGYTF
>TRBV6-5|TRBJ2-5|NA|NA
TGTGCCAGCAGTTACTCCGGGACAACAGAGACCCAGTACTTC
CASSYSGTTETQYF
>TRBV20-1|TRBJ1-2|NA|few
TGCAGTGCTGGGGCAGAGGGGGGCTACACCTTC
CSAGAEGGYTF
>TRBV19|TRBJ2-3|TRBD2|few
TGTGCCAGCACGACTAGCGGGAGGGTCCGCCCCCAGTATTTT
CASTTSGRVRPQYF